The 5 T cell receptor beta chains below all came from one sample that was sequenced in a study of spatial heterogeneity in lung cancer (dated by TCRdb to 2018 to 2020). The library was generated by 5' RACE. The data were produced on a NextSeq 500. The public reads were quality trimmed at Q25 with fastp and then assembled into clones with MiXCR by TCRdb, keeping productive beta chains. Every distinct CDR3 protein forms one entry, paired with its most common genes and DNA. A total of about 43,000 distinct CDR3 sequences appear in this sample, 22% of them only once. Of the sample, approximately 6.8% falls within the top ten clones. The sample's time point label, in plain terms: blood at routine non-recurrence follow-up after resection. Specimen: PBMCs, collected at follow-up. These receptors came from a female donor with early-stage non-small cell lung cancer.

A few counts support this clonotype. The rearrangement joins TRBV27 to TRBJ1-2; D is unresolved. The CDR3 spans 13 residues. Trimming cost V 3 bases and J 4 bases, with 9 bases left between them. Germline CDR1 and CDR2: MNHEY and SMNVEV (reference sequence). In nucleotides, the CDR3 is TGTGCCAGCAGTTTCTCAGGCTCCTATGGCTACACCTTC. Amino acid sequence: CASSFSGSYGYTF.

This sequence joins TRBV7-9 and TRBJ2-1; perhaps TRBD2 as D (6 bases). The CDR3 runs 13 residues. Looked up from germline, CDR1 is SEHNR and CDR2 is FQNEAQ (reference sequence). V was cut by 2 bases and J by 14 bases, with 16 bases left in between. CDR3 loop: CASSLQSTGEEFF. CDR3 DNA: TGTGCCAGCAGCTTACAGTCCACGGGGGAGGAGTTCTTC.

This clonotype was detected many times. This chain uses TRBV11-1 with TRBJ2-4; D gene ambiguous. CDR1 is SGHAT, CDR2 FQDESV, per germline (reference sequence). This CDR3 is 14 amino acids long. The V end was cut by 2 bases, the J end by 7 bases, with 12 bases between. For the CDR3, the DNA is TGTGCCAGCAGCTTAACTGGCGTGGGGAACATTCAGTACTTC. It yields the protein CASSLTGVGNIQYF.

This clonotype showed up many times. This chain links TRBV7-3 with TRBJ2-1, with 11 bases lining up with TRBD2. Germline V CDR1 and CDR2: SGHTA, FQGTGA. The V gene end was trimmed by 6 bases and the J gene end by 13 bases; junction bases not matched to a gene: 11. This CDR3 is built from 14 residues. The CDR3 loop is CASSQQTSGRNQFF. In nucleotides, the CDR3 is TGTGCCAGCAGTCAACAAACTAGCGGGAGAAACCAGTTCTTC.

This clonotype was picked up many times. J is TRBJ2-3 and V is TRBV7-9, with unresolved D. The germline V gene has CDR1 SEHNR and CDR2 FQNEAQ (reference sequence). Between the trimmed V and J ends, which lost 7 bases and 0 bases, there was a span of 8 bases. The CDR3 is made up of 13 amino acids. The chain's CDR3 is CASNLGSTDTQYF. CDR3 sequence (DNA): TGTGCCAGCAATTTGGGTAGCACAGATACGCAGTATTTT.